The entry below describes one T cell receptor beta chain. Antigen unknown. The data stem from a study of monozygotic twins with cystic fibrosis. Study outcomes and limitations: J usage was most co-twin-similar in 8 of 16 pairs, V in 13. In this small cohort, shared CDR3 numbers showed no association with age, concordance or disease severity.

V trimming: 0 bases; J trimming: 4 bases; junction bases outside the gene matches: 5. Germline CDR1 and CDR2: LNHNV and YYDKDF (reference sequence). The CDR3 is 15 residues long. Some clones are missing from TCRdb's copy, which holds only in-frame ones; the method was immunoSEQ multiplex PCR. The sample lists some 14,000 clones; around 98% were seen once. Sequenced input: blood. The sequence was collected from a girl aged 2-10 years with cystic fibrosis. The rearrangement links TRBV15 to TRBJ1-1; TRBD1 agrees at 7 bases. In nucleotides, the CDR3 is TGTGCCACCAGCAGAGATAGACAGGGTGTCACTGAAGCTTTCTTT. Amino acids: CATSRDRQGVTEAFF.